This T cell receptor (beta chain) was recorded in a study of cytomegalovirus exposure and HLA in healthy donors (TCRdb year 2017). As for the study more broadly: According to an earlier analysis of around 600 of the donors, roughly 180 million T cells yielded roughly 100 million unique TCR beta sequences and approximately 300 Gb of sequence data. Among around 400 genotyped donors of the cohort, an average of approximately 200,000 unique TCR beta nucleotide sequences was sequenced per donor, of which about 19% were non-productive. In a later genetic analysis, genome-wide SNP genotypes for 398 of the 666 donors were used, and that subset was treated as a discovery cohort. Approximately 310 gigabases of sequencing data and roughly 90 million unique TCR sequences were included in an early release covering roughly 700 HLA-typed donors. Rather than drawing on any new phenotypic data, the later analysis identified candidate immune exposures from TCR beta sequences and the way those sequences occurred across donors. The study aimed to test whether signatures of past pathogen exposure could be identified by cataloging public T cell receptors. HLA typing included class I and class II loci at four-digit resolution. Typing coverage varied by locus: about 629-640 donors for A, B, C, DRB1 and DQB1; 522 for DQA1; more than 600 for DPA1; 450 to 480 for DPB1. High-throughput TCR immunosequencing, statistical association of individual TCRs with disease status, and machine learning were combined to predict cytomegalovirus infection status. Of the 300 to 500 genotyped donors, roughly 80% were placed in the genetic ancestry cluster associated with self-reported Caucasian donors. A separate validation cohort of 90 to 150 different subjects was used in addition to the approximately 700-subject first cohort. To decide whether each TCR beta V gene segment behaved as functional or pseudogenic, an earlier analysis of nearly 600 of the donors relied on high-throughput TCR beta sequencing. Alongside the repertoire data, information on donor age, sex, ethnicity and CMV serostatus was compiled. Four to six DR-DQ haplotypes were handled as single units for association and clustering, since linkage in the cohort was strong. To study patterns of TCR occurrence, a later analysis re-analyzed previously published TCR beta repertoires from 666 donors and added high-resolution HLA genotyping. Every discovery cohort repertoire had been produced on one sequencing platform. The study used immunosequencing to profile the T cell repertoires of 666 subjects and linked those repertoires to cytomegalovirus serostatus. Study-level results and caveats: When HLA alleles, especially DR and DQ, strongly co-occurred, attributing TCR associations to individual alleles was difficult. Linkage disequilibrium might explain the correlated functional status among segregating V segments, but an unknown experimental factor could not be excluded. CMV serostatus was the only immune exposure information available for the cohort. The sequencing pipeline was judged likely to have produced a cluster of highly shared sequence variants as a technical artifact. Because some donors lacked HLA typing at each locus, the association tests relied only on the typed subset. The 87-base-pair reads could not distinguish some IMGT-functional V segments, including TRBV6-2 and TRBV6-3, so those segments were excluded. Specific HLA alleles were associated with over 15,000 TCR beta sequences at a false discovery rate of 0.05 in a later analysis. In vitro tests confirmed that a few of the cytomegalovirus-associated TCR beta chains recognize cytomegalovirus antigens. In a later genetic analysis, a missense DCLRE1C variant was associated with V-gene and J-gene trimming of TCR beta chains, and the association was replicated in an independent cohort. In a later analysis, several top co-occurrence clusters were reported to appear linked to parvovirus B19, influenza, CMV and Epstein-Barr virus. According to a later genetic analysis, donors in an Asian-associated ancestry cluster had fewer N-insertions in productive TCRs than the approximately 610-donor mean. The earlier analysis of 450 to 700 of the donors excluded 15 to 20 rarely observed V segments, including chromosome 9 orphons, because counts were too low. In the study, about 150 TCR beta chains were listed as associated with cytomegalovirus. According to the authors, the approach could potentially be generalized to other disease states and immunological phenotypes. Sequencing depth was assumed to be roughly uniform across donors in the presence/absence analyses, though that assumption may not hold. The classifier was reported to diagnose cytomegalovirus status with high specificity and sensitivity in both the original and validation cohorts. A later analysis found that TCR association rates varied across HLA loci, with DRB1 alleles showing the most associated TCRs and HLA-C alleles the fewest. In a later analysis, most CMV-associated TCR beta chains were found to appear HLA-restricted, with HLA associations seemingly driven largely by CMV exposure. A further reported finding was that TCR beta sequences accurately predicted the HLA-A and HLA-B alleles for most subjects in the first cohort. In a later analysis, HLA-associated TCR beta chains were found to be more clonally expanded and to have lower generation probabilities than equally common non-associated chains. In this cohort, only TCR beta chains were sequenced, and detectable features were limited by the absence of alpha or paired-chain data. Broadly in line with IMGT annotations, most TCR beta V segments showed up in productive rearrangements about 87% or about 30% of the time in an earlier analysis of approximately 600 of the donors. Across donors, most TCR sequences were observed very rarely, whereas some public TCRs were present in many individuals.

The germline V gene (reference sequence) gives CDR1 as LNHDA and CDR2 as SQIVND. The CDR3 sequence holds 14 residues, the cysteine and phenylalanine included. Just the 42-base CDR3 DNA is kept, in frame starting at base 1. Of note for this clone: There is no known antigen for this receptor. Its ends do not fully match the called genes, so a read error is possible.

The library was made by the immunoSEQ multiplex PCR assay. For the multiplex PCR, a mixture combining 60 forward primers for TCR Vbeta segments and 13 reverse primers for TCR Jbeta segments was used. The CDR3 region of rearranged TCR beta genes was amplified from genomic DNA with a multiplex PCR assay. The Illumina HiSeq System was used to sequence the amplified TCR beta libraries as 87-base-pair reads. The authors processed their data as follows. Across the roughly 600 repertoires, a later analysis counted around 80 million unique TCR beta chains, roughly 11 million of which were shared by at least two donors. A nearest-neighbor algorithm error-corrected the raw reads and collapsed the reads into unique sequences, merging closely related sequences to remove PCR and sequencing errors. Alignment of CDR3 sequences to IMGT reference sequences was used to assign V, D and J gene segments. For a sequence to be retained, a match of at least six nucleotides was required to both a V gene segment and a J gene segment. Rearrangements were called productive when the CDR3 lacked stop codons and stayed in frame with V and J; all others were non-productive. CDR3 was defined according to IMGT convention as the region running from the second conserved V-encoded cysteine to the conserved J-encoded phenylalanine. The earlier analysis of roughly 590 of the donors excluded any sequence lacking an unambiguous match to a single V gene segment. An earlier analysis of 587 of the donors classified V segments as functional when productive rearrangements were above 56.7% and as segregating when the standard deviation between donors was above 5%. A statistical classification framework was built for diagnosing cytomegalovirus status from the catalog of TCR beta chain sequences. In a later analysis, V and J genes were assigned by comparing TCR nucleotide sequences against IMGT/GENE-DB human TR gene sequences. Using the TCRdist pipeline, a later analysis assigned CDR3 sequences along with most-parsimonious VDJ recombination scenarios. In a later analysis, each TCR beta chain was defined by its CDR3 amino acid sequence together with its V-gene family, and reads lacking a unique V-gene family were excluded. In a later analysis, 500 to 700 highly shared, low-generation-probability nucleotide sequences were removed to address suspected cross-contamination and a sequencing artifact. In a later analysis, a clonal expansion index was calculated for each public chain from normalized within-repertoire ranks of inferred template counts. A later analysis computed generation probabilities with a VDJ recombination model fitted to out-of-frame rearrangements, and checked the results against IGoR. In a later analysis, TCR-TCR, TCR-HLA and TCR-CMV co-occurrence was scored with hypergeometric tests, and a repertoire-size bias correction was applied to TCR pairs. A later analysis estimated false discovery rates by permuting HLA or CMV assignments 20 times. In a later analysis, co-occurring TCRs were grouped using DBSCAN, with TCRdist sequence similarity added in when clustering inside HLA-allele-positive subsets. For co-occurrence clustering, repertoires with fewer than 30,000 or more than 120,000 public chains were excluded, along with several repertoires with anomalous nucleotide sharing. In its TCRdb copy, this immuneACCESS table keeps in-frame sequences only and misses some clones. Where compared with another copy, unresolved V genes explain less than half of these, and the others have no known cause. V and J calls and clone size are as listed in that table; D and trimming were resolved from the DNA. This sample has about 160,000 clones in its table, and under 80% of those were observed once. About 4.5% of the sample belongs to the ten largest clones.

In total, over 600 healthy bone marrow donors made up the cohort. At the time of sampling, all cohort members were nominally healthy, though unrecorded immune exposures were likely present. The donor was CMV seronegative and belonged to the group of several hundred seronegative cohort members. Every donor gave a peripheral blood sample, and the peripheral blood mononuclear cells from that sample were used for TCR beta sequencing. The Qiagen DNeasy Blood Extraction Kit was used to extract genomic DNA from the blood cell samples. This TCR was recovered from a man aged 35 to 55 in good health and CMV-seronegative. The V and J genes are TRBV19 and TRBJ1-5; the D gene is not confidently resolved. Sequenced: PBMCs. At the DNA level, the sequence is TGTGCCAGCAGTATAGATCGGGTTGGCCAGCCCCAGCATTTT. This yields the protein CASSIDRVGQPQHF.